A single sample is the source of the 21 T cell receptor beta chains below, sequenced in a study of T-cell memory formation after mild COVID-19. From the 5' RACE reads, TCRdb called clonotypes with MiXCR, one entry per CDR3 protein. The profile shows about 350,000 distinct CDR3 sequences, about 13% of them singletons. The material sequenced was PBMCs or a T cell subset sorted from them (not recorded which). The receptors shown here come from a man younger than 30 who had mild COVID-19 (a few samples of this study predate the infection). Cell type and time point are not known.

J is TRBJ1-5 and V is TRBV7-2; 9 bases match TRBD1. The length of the CDR3 is 15 residues. V was pared by 5 bases and J by 6 bases, with 8 bases of the junction left unmatched. Germline loops: CDR1 SGHTA, CDR2 FQGNSA. For the CDR3, the DNA is TGTGCCAGCAGCCAGGGACAGGGCGAGGGTCAGCCCCAGCATTTT. This translates into CASSQGQGEGQPQHF.

This clonotype appeared a few times. The chain joins TRBV12-3 or TRBV12-4 to TRBJ2-5, with D unresolved. V lost 9 bases and J 2 bases, leaving 16 bases between the germline ends. The CDR3 length is 14 residues. The CDR3: CASTLRRTQETQYF. The CDR3 DNA is TGTGCCAGTACACTCCGTAGGACGCAAGAGACCCAGTACTTC.

This clonotype showed up many times. The rearrangement joins TRBV7-2 to TRBJ2-5; 10 bases agree with TRBD2. Germline lookup yields CDR1 SGHTA and CDR2 FQGNSA. The CDR3 sequence is 15 residues long. V lost 3 bases to trimming and J lost 6 bases; unmatched junction nucleotides: 7. For the CDR3, the DNA is TGTGCCAGCAGCTTCTATAGCGGGGGGATCCAGACCCAGTACTTC. Translation: CASSFYSGGIQTQYF.

The chain combines TRBV12-3 or TRBV12-4 with TRBJ1-5; no definite D call. CDR3 length: 13 amino acids. The V end lost 6 bases, the J end lost 4 bases, and 10 bases lay between the germline ends. In DNA, the CDR3 is TGTGCCAGCAGGATGACGGGGAATCAGCCCCAGCATTTT. Its translation is CASRMTGNQPQHF.

This clonotype was detected a few times. CDR3 amino acids: CASSQHSQGMYEQYF. The CDR3 DNA follows: TGCGCCAGCAGCCAGCACTCACAGGGTATGTACGAGCAGTACTTC. V and J are TRBV5-1 and TRBJ2-7; possible D gene TRBD1, 6 bases. This CDR3 has 15 amino acids. Germline V gives CDR1 SGHRS, CDR2 YFSETQ. V lost 4 bases and J 4 bases, leaving 18 bases between the germline ends.

The rearrangement links TRBV18 to TRBJ2-5; TRBD1 aligns across 8 bases. Germline lookup yields CDR1 KGHSH and CDR2 LQKENI. With V trimmed by 2 bases and J by 4 bases, 6 bases remained unmatched. The CDR3 extends over 15 amino acids. The CDR3 sequence is CASSPRTGKGETQYF. CDR3 nucleotide sequence: TGTGCCAGCTCACCAAGGACAGGGAAAGGAGAGACCCAGTACTTC. Based on the CDR3 plus reference TRBV18 and TRBJ2-5, the full variable domain is NAGVMQNPRHLVRRRGQEARLRCSPMKGHSHVYWYRQLPEEGLKFMVYLQKENIIDESGMPKERFSAEFPKEGPSILRIQQVVRGDSAAYFCASSPRTGKGETQYFGPGTRLLVL.

V gene TRBV29-1 combines with J gene TRBJ2-1; TRBD2 matches at 8 bases. Germline V gives CDR1 SQVTM, CDR2 ANQGSEA. The CDR3 extends over 13 amino acids. V shed 7 bases and J 5 bases; nucleotides not matched to a gene: 7. CDR3 amino acids: CSALVAGNNEQFF. Written as DNA, the CDR3 is TGCAGCGCCCTGGTAGCGGGAAACAATGAGCAGTTCTTC.

This clonotype occurred a few times. The chain uses TRBV3-1 and TRBJ1-6; D may be TRBD1 (6 bases). V lost 5 bases to trimming and J lost 10 bases, with 18 bases between them. Germline assignment: CDR1 LGHDT and CDR2 YNNKEL (reference sequence). CDR3 length equals 15 residues. The CDR3 DNA is TGTGCCAGCAGCTACCGGGACAATGGGGGATCACCCCTCCACTTT. This gives the protein CASSYRDNGGSPLHF.

At least ten counts were recorded for this clonotype. The rearrangement links TRBV9 to TRBJ2-1; D not resolved. The CDR3 is 14 residues long. Germline-derived CDR1 and CDR2 are SGDLS and YYNGEE. V lost 5 bases to trimming and J lost 0 bases, with 9 bases between them. CDR3 nucleotide sequence: TGTGCCAGCAGTGAAAAGAGCTCCTACAATGAGCAGTTCTTC. Encoded protein: CASSEKSSYNEQFF.

This clonotype was seen more than once but under ten times. V and J are TRBV7-9 and TRBJ2-3; D possibly corresponds to TRBD1 (7 bases). The germline gives CDR1 SEHNR, CDR2 FQNEAQ (reference sequence). V was pared by 0 bases and J by 5 bases, with 15 bases between. The CDR3 spans 16 residues. The CDR3 sequence: CASSLAGTSGGDTQYF. The CDR3, as DNA: TGTGCCAGCAGCTTAGCTGGGACTTCAGGGGGAGATACGCAGTATTTT.

This clonotype was observed a handful of times. The V call is TRBV10-2, the J call TRBJ2-1, with 8 bases fitting TRBD1. The CDR3 runs 17 residues. Germline-derived CDR1 and CDR2 are WSHSY and SAAADI. V lost 4 bases to trimming and J lost 0 bases; unmatched junction nucleotides: 8. CDR3 residues: CASSGLTGESSYNEQFF. Written as DNA, the CDR3 is TGCGCCAGCAGTGGGTTGACAGGGGAGAGCTCCTACAATGAGCAGTTCTTC.

The J gene is TRBJ1-2, the V gene TRBV6-5, with TRBD1 matching over 10 bases. Unmatched junction bases numbered 11, after V lost 1 base and J lost 6 bases. The germline V gene encodes CDR1 MNHEY and CDR2 SVGAGI. The CDR3 length is 17 residues. The CDR3: CASSYYLTLGQGNGYTF. CDR3 sequence (DNA): TGTGCCAGCAGTTACTATTTGACTTTGGGACAGGGGAATGGCTACACCTTC.

The V gene is TRBV7-2, the J gene TRBJ2-3, with 7 bases fitting TRBD2. Germline V gives CDR1 SGHTA, CDR2 FQGNSA. After removal of 6 bases from V and 6 bases from J, the junction contained 12 bases not matched to a gene. This CDR3 comprises 15 residues. DNA for the CDR3: TGTGCCAGCAGGCTCCTAGCGGACCCGTGGGATACGCAGTATTTT. Residues: CASRLLADPWDTQYF. The complete variable domain, with remaining parts taken from reference TRBV7-2 and TRBJ2-3, reads GAGVSQSPSNKVTEKGKDVELRCDPISGHTALYWYRQSLGQGLEFLIYFQGNSAPDKSGLPSDRFSAERTGGSVSTLTIQRTQQEDSAVYLCASRLLADPWDTQYFGPGTRLTVL.

The rearrangement joins TRBV29-1 to TRBJ2-7, with 8 bases matching TRBD1. Germline assignment: CDR1 SQVTM and CDR2 ANQGSEA. This CDR3 has 13 amino acids. After removal of 6 bases from V and 5 bases from J, the junction contained 9 bases not matched to a gene. As DNA, the CDR3 is TGCAGCGTCGGGACAGGTACAACCCACGAGCAGTACTTC. It is translated as CSVGTGTTHEQYF.

This clonotype was recorded a few times. The rearrangement uses TRBV10-3 and TRBJ1-6; no firm D call. The V and J ends lost 0 bases and 10 bases respectively, with 10 bases between them. CDR1 ENHRY and CDR2 SYGVKD come from the germline V gene. The CDR3 is 14 amino acids. CDR3 sequence: CAISESGSGSPLHF. CDR3 bases: TGTGCCATCAGTGAGTCGGGGAGTGGGTCACCCCTCCACTTT.

CDR3 sequence: CASSLGGGQVCDEQYV. CDR3 in DNA: TGCGCCAGCAGCTTGGGGGGTGGACAGGTCTGCGACGAGCAGTACGTC. The V gene is TRBV5-1, the J gene TRBJ2-7; 7 bases line up with TRBD1. The trim removed 0 bases at V and 5 bases at J, leaving 11 bases unmatched. This CDR3 region has 16 residues. Germline V CDR1 and CDR2: SGHRS, YFSETQ.

V usage is TRBV9 and J usage is TRBJ2-7; D possibly corresponds to TRBD1 (6 bases). Germline V gives CDR1 SGDLS, CDR2 YYNGEE. The V gene lost 3 bases and the J gene lost 0 bases, with 16 bases spanning the gap. This CDR3 has 16 amino acids. The CDR3 DNA follows: TGTGCCAGCAGCGCCGGAAGACAGGATAGCTCCTACGAGCAGTACTTC. This gives the protein CASSAGRQDSSYEQYF.

This clonotype has a handful of counts. This sequence joins TRBV6-5 and TRBJ1-6; 7 bases align to TRBD1. The CDR3 length is 15 residues. V shed 5 bases, J shed 7 bases, and the junction held 8 bases outside the gene matches. Germline values: CDR1 MNHEY, CDR2 SVGAGI. DNA of the CDR3: TGTGCCAGCAGTACTTTGACAGGGTCGAATTCACCCCTCCACTTT. It encodes CASSTLTGSNSPLHF.

This chain connects TRBV3-1 to TRBJ2-3; D uncertain. The CDR3 is made up of 14 amino acids. Trimming took 0 bases from V and 6 from J, leaving 10 bases between them. The germline CDR1 and CDR2 sequences are LGHDT and YNNKEL (reference sequence). The CDR3 DNA reads TGTGCCAGCAGCCAAGATACCCTCTCGGATACGCAGTATTTT. It codes for CASSQDTLSDTQYF.

The chain's CDR3 is CASSQGGSRNTEAFF. The DNA for the CDR3 is TGTGCCAGCAGCCAAGGGGGGAGTCGGAACACTGAAGCTTTCTTT. J is TRBJ1-1 and V is TRBV3-1; tentative D call: TRBD1 (5 bases). The V gene lost 1 base and the J gene lost 1 base, with 10 bases spanning the gap. Germline-derived CDR1 and CDR2 are LGHDT and YNNKEL (reference sequence). This CDR3 contains 15 residues.

This clonotype is a singleton in its sample. The CDR3 loop reads CASSLGVADTNEQYF. CDR3 nucleotides: TGTGCCAGCAGCTTAGGCGTCGCCGACACCAACGAGCAGTACTTC. The rearrangement joins TRBV7-8 to TRBJ2-7; D unresolved. The germline gives CDR1 SGHVS, CDR2 FQNEAQ. CDR3 length equals 15 residues. Deletions cut 1 base from V and 5 bases from J, with 15 bases between.